The clone carrying this T cell receptor beta chain came up a few times. This entry is derived from a study of blood T cell repertoires in COVID-19. Overall study: COVID-19 samples, acute and convalescent, were from the United States, Italy and Spain. The analysed material was cDNA or gDNA that came from T cells, B-cell-depleted T cells, or PBMCs.

V shed 2 bases and J shed 2 bases, with 14 bases lying between them. CDR3 length: 16 residues. Germline V CDR1 and CDR2: KGHSH, LQKENI. Per the authors' pipeline: Amplification from reference gene primers served as the basis for estimated nucleated cell counts. This table comes from immunoSEQ multiplex PCR, and its TCRdb copy is limited to in-frame clones, with some not included. V, J and clone size are those of that table, while D and trimming were read from the DNA. Among about 150,000 clones, roughly 78% were seen once, and the ten largest hold roughly 1.8%. The sequencing input was peripheral blood. The V call is TRBV18, the J call TRBJ2-3; D perhaps matches TRBD1 (6 bases). This clonotype originated in a man older than 75 with acute or convalescent COVID-19. The CDR3 bases are TGTGCCAGCTCACCAACAGGGACGCAAAACACAGATACGCAGTATTTT. Residues: CASSPTGTQNTDTQYF.